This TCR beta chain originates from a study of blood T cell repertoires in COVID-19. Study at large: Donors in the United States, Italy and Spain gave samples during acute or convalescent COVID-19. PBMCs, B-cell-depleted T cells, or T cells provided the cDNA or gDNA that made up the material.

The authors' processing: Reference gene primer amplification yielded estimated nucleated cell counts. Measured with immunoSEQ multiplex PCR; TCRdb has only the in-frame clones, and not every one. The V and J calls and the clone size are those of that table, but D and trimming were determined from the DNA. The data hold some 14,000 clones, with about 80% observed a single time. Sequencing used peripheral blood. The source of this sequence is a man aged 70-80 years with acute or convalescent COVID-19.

The CDR3 protein is CASSQGQHRSSYEQYF. The CDR3 DNA reads TGTGCCAGCAGCCAAGGACAACACAGGAGCTCCTACGAGCAGTACTTC. The chain combines TRBV14 with TRBJ2-7, with D maybe TRBD1 (5 bases). V was pared by 1 base and J by 0 bases, with 13 bases between. The CDR3 runs 16 residues. Germline V lookup: CDR1 SGHDN, CDR2 FVKESK.